This T cell receptor (beta chain) was recovered during a study of technical replicates of blood from four donors. Some clones are missing from TCRdb's copy, which holds only in-frame ones; the method was immunoSEQ multiplex PCR. This sample has 55,000 to 75,000 clones; roughly 90% occur once, and the top ten carry over 0.35%. Germline assignment: CDR1 GTSNPN and CDR2 SVGIG (reference sequence). Trimming at V came to 3 bases and at J to 6 bases, leaving 2 bases not matched to a gene. The CDR3 covers 13 residues. This clonotype was sampled from a human donor in good health. The chain uses TRBV30 and TRBJ1-3; 10 positions agree with TRBD1. The sequenced sample consisted of T cells isolated from PBMCs. The CDR3: CAWRDRGQNTIYF. The CDR3 DNA reads as TGTGCCTGGAGAGACAGGGGGCAAAACACCATATATTTT.